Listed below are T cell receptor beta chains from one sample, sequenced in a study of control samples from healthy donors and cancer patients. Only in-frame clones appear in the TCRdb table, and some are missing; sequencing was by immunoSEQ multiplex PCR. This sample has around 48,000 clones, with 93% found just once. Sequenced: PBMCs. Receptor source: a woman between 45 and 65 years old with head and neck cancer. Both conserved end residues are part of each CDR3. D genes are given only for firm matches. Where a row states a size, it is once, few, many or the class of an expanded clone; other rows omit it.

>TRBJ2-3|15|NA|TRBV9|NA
TGTGCCAGCAGCTACTACGGGGGTGTCGCAGATACGCAGTATTTT
CASSYYGGVADTQYF
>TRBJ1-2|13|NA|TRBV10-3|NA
TGTGCCATCGGTACAGGGCCCTCCTATGGCTACACCTTC
CAIGTGPSYGYTF
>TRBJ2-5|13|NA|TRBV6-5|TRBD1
TGTGCCAGCAGTCGGACAGGGGTAGAGACCCAGTACTTC
CASSRTGVETQYF
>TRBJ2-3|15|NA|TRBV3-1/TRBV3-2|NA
TGTGCCAGCAGCCAAGGGGGGTTCGGCACAGATACGCAGTATTTT
CASSQGGFGTDTQYF
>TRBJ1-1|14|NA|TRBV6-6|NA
TGTGCCAGCACCCCCGGGACCTCGAACACTGAAGCTTTCTTT
CASTPGTSNTEAFF
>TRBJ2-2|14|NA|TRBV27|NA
TGTGCCACCAAGCCGGGACCCGTAACCGGGGAGCTGTTTTTT
CATKPGPVTGELFF
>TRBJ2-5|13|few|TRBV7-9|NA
TGTGCCAGCAGTTCCAGTGGGTTGGAGACCCAGTACTTC
CASSSSGLETQYF
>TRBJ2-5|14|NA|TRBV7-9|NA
TGTGCCAGCAGCTCGGGACATATACAAGAGACCCAGTACTTC
CASSSGHIQETQYF
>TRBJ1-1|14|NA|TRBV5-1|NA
TGCGCCAGCAGCTTGCGGGGAGAGAACACTGAAGCTTTCTTT
CASSLRGENTEAFF
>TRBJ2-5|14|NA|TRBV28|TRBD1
TGTGCCAGCAGTCCTAGGACAGGGCGGGAGACCCAGTACTTC
CASSPRTGRETQYF
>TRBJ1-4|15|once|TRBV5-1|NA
TGCGCCAGCAGCTTGGGGCCGGCGGGCAATGAAAAACTGTTTTTT
CASSLGPAGNEKLFF
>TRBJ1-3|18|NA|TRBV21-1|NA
TGTGCCAGCAGCCTCTCTCCGGGACAAATAAGCTCTGGAAACACCATATATTTT
CASSLSPGQISSGNTIYF
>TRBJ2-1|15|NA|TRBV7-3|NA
TGTGCCAGCAGCTTAACGAGGGGCTTCTACAATGAGCAGTTCTTC
CASSLTRGFYNEQFF
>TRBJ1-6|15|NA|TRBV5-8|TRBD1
TGTGCCAGCAGCCTAGGCCAGGGGGTACGATCACCCCTCCACTTT
CASSLGQGVRSPLHF
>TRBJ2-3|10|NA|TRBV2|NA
TGTGCCAGCGCCCGGGGTACGCAGTATTTT
CASARGTQYF
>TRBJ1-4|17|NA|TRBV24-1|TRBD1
TGTGCCACCAGTGATGGGAGGACAGGGGTGTTTAATGAAAAACTGTTTTTT
CATSDGRTGVFNEKLFF
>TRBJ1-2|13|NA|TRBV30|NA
TGTGCCTCTGCAGTTGGGGACGACTATGGCTACACCTTC
CASAVGDDYGYTF
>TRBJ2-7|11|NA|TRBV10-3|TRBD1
TGTGCCATCAGTGAGTCTGGGGACAGCCGCTTC
CAISESGDSRF
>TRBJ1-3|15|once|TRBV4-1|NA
TGCGCCAGCAGCCAAGATGGGGGGCCTGGAAACACCATATATTTT
CASSQDGGPGNTIYF
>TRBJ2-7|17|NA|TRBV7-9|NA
TGTGCCAGCAGCCCCCAGTTAGGGGGGGCCAAGGGCTACGAGCAGTACTTC
CASSPQLGGAKGYEQYF
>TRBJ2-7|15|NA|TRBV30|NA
TGTGCCTGGAGTGTACCCCGCGGGTTCAAGGACGAGCAGTACTTC
CAWSVPRGFKDEQYF
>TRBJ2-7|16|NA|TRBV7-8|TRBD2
TGTGCCAGCAGCTCGGGACTAGCGGGACGCTCCTACGAGCAGTACTTC
CASSSGLAGRSYEQYF
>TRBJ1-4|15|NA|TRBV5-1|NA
TGCGCCAGCAGCTTGAGGGCAGGGTTAAATGAAAAACTGTTTTTT
CASSLRAGLNEKLFF
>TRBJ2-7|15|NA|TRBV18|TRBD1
TGTGCCAGCTCACCTGGACAGGGTGCGCCCTACGAGCAGTACTTC
CASSPGQGAPYEQYF
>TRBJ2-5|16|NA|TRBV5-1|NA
TGCGCCAGCAGCTTGTCACCGGTGGAGGGTCAAGAGACCCAGTACTTC
CASSLSPVEGQETQYF
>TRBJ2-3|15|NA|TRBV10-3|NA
TGTGCCATCACCGAGACAGAATTTGTTACAGATACGCAGTATTTT
CAITETEFVTDTQYF
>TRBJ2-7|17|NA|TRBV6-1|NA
TGTGCCAGCAGTGAAGCTAGGGACGGGGGGCTGGGGTACGAGCAGTACTTC
CASSEARDGGLGYEQYF
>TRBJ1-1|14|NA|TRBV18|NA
TGTGCCAGCTCACTCGTCACAGGTCTCACTGAAGCTTTCTTT
CASSLVTGLTEAFF
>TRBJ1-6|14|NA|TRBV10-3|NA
TGTGCCATCAGTGAATCGGGGTTTAATTCACCCCTCCACTTT
CAISESGFNSPLHF
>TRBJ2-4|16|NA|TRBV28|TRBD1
TGTGCCAGCAGCCCCACAGGGGAACTAGCCAAAAACATTCAGTACTTC
CASSPTGELAKNIQYF
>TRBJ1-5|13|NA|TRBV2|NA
TGTGCCAGCAGTGACCTGGGTAATCAGCCCCAGCATTTT
CASSDLGNQPQHF
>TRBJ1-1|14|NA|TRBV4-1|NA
TGCGCCAGCAGCCAAGGAGGTCAGGATGGTGAAGCTTTCTTT
CASSQGGQDGEAFF
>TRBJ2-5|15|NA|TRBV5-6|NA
TGTGCCAGCAGCTTGGGGGCGACAGGACAAGAGACCCAGTACTTC
CASSLGATGQETQYF
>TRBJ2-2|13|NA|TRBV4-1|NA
TGCGCCAGCAGCCTCCGGAACACCGGGGAGCTGTTTTTT
CASSLRNTGELFF
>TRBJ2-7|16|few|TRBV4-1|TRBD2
TGCGCCAGCAGCCAAGAGTCCGGGAGGGCCTCCTACGAGCAGTACTTC
CASSQESGRASYEQYF
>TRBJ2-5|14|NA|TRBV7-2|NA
TGTGCCAGCAGCTTAGTACTAGCTCGAGAGACCCAGTACTTC
CASSLVLARETQYF
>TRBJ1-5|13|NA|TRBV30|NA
TGTGCCTGGAGCCTTGATAGCAATCAGCCCCAGCATTTT
CAWSLDSNQPQHF
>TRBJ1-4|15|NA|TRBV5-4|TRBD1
TGTGCCAGCAGCTTGGAGGGGGCGCGGGATGAAAAACTGTTTTTT
CASSLEGARDEKLFF
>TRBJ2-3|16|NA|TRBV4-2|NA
TGTGCCAGCAGCCCCTGGGGTCAGAGCCGCACAGATACGCAGTATTTT
CASSPWGQSRTDTQYF